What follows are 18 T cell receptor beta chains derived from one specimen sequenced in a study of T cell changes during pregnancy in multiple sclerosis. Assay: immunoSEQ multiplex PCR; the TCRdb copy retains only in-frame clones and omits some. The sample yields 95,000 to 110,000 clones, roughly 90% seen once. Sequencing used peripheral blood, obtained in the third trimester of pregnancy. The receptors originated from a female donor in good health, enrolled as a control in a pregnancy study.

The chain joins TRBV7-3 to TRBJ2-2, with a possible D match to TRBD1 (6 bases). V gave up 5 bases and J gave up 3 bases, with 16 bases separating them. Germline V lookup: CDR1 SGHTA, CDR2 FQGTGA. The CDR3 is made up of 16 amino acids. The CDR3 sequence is CASSPSQGPYTGELFF. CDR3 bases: TGTGCCAGCAGCCCATCACAGGGACCCTACACCGGGGAGCTGTTTTTT.

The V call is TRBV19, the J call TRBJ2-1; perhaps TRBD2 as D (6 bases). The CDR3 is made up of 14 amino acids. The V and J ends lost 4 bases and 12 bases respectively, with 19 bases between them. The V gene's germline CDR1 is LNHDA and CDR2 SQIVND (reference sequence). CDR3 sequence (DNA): TGTGCCAGTAGTACGGGACTCGGTGGGGCGCGGCAGTTCTTC. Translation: CASSTGLGGARQFF.

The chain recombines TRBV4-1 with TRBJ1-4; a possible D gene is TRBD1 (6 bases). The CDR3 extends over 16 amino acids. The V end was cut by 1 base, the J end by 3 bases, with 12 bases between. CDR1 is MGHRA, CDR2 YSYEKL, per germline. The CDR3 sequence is CASSQGEGTPNEKLFF. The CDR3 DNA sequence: TGCGCCAGCAGCCAAGGGGAGGGGACACCTAATGAAAAACTGTTTTTT.

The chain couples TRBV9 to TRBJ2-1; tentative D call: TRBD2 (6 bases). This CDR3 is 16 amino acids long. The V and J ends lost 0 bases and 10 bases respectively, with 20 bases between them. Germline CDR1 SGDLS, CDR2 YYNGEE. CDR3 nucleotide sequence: TGTGCCAGCAGCGTAGGAGGGACTGGGGGTGGTGAAGAGCAGTTCTTC. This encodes CASSVGGTGGGEEQFF. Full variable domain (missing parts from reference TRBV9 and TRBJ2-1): DSGVTQTPKHLITATGQRVTLRCSPRSGDLSVYWYQQSLDQGLQFLIQYYNGEERAKGNILERFSAQQFPDLHSELNLSSLELGDSALYFCASSVGGTGGGEEQFFGPGTRLTVL.

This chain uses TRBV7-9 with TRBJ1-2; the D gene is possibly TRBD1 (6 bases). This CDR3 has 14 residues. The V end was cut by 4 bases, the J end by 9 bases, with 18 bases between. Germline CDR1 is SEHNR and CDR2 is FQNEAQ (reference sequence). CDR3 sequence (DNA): TGTGCCAGCAGCTCACAGGGTGGTGTTTATCGCTACACCTTC. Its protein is CASSSQGGVYRYTF.

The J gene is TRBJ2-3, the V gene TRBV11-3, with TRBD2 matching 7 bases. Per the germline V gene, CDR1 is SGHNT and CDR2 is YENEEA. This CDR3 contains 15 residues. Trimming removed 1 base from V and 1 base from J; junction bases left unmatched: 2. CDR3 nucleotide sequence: TGTGCCAGCAGCTTAGTAACTAGCGGCACAGATACGCAGTATTTT. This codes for CASSLVTSGTDTQYF.

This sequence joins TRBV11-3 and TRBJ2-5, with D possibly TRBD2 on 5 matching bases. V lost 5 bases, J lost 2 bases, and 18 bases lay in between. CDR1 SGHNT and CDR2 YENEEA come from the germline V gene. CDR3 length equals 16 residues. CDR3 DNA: TGTGCCAGCAGCCCGACCGGGGTGTCAGCGCAAGAGACCCAGTACTTC. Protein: CASSPTGVSAQETQYF.

CDR3 loop: CASSFASGNTGELFF. The CDR3 DNA follows: TGTGCCAGCAGCTTCGCTAGCGGCAACACCGGGGAGCTGTTTTTT. The V gene is TRBV13, the J gene TRBJ2-2; 7 bases agree with TRBD2. The CDR3 contains 15 residues. Germline CDR1 PRHDT, CDR2 FYEKMQ (reference sequence). The J segment lost 2 bases and the V segment lost 3 bases, leaving 3 bases of the junction unmatched.

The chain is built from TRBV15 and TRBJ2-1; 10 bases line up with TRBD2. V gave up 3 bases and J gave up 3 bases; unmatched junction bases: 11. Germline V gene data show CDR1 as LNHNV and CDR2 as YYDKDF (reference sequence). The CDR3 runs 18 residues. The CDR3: CATSSITLAGAFYNEQFF. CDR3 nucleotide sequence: TGTGCCACCAGCAGTATCACGCTAGCGGGGGCTTTCTACAATGAGCAGTTCTTC.

CDR3 sequence (DNA): TGTGCCAGCAGTGACATCCAGGGGAATGGCTACACCTTC. Amino acid sequence: CASSDIQGNGYTF. The rearrangement links TRBV6-1 to TRBJ1-2; tentatively, D is TRBD1 (6 bases). Germline values: CDR1 MNHNS, CDR2 SASEGT. V lost 3 bases and J lost 6, with 11 bases in between. The CDR3 length is 13 residues.

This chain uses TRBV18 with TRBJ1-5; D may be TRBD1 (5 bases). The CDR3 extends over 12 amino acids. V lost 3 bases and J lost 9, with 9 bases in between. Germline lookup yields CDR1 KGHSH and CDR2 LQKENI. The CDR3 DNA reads TGTGCCAGCTCACCCGAACAGGCGCCCCAGCATTTT. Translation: CASSPEQAPQHF. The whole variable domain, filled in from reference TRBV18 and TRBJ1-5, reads NAGVMQNPRHLVRRRGQEARLRCSPMKGHSHVYWYRQLPEEGLKFMVYLQKENIIDESGMPKERFSAEFPKEGPSILRIQQVVRGDSAAYFCASSPEQAPQHFGDGTRLSIL.

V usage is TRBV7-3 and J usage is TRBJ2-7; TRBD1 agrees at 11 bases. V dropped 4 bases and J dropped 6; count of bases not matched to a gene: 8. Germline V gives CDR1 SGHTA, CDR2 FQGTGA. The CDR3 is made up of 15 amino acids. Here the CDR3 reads CASSSPDRGRSEQYF. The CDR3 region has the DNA TGTGCCAGCAGCTCCCCGGACAGGGGGCGTAGCGAGCAGTACTTC.

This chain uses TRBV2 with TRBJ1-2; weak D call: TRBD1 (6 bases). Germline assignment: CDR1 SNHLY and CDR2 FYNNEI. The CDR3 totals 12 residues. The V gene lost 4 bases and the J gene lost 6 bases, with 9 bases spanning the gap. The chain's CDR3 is CASSVRGDGYTF. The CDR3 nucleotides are TGTGCCAGCAGTGTCAGGGGTGATGGCTACACCTTC.

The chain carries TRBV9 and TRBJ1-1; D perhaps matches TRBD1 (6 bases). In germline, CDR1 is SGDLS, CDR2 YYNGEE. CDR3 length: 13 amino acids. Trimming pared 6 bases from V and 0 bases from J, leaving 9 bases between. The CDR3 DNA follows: TGTGCCAGCACGAGGGACATGAACACTGAAGCTTTCTTT. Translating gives CASTRDMNTEAFF.

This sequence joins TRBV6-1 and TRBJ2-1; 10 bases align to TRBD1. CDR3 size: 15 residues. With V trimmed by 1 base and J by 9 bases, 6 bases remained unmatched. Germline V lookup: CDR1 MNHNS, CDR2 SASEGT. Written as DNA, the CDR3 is TGTGCCAGCAGTGAAGGACAGGGGGCGGTGGGTGAGCAGTTCTTC. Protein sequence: CASSEGQGAVGEQFF.

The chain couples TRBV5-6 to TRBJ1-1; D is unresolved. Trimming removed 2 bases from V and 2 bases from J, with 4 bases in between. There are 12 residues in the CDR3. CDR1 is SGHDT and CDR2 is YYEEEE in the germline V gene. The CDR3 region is CASSLLNTEAFF. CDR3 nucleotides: TGTGCCAGCAGCTTATTAAACACTGAAGCTTTCTTT.

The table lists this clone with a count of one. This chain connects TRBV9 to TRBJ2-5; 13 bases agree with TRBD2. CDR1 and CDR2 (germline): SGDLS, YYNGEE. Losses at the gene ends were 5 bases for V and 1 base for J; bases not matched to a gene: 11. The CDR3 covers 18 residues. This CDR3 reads CASSMGGLAGAAQETQYF. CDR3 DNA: TGTGCCAGCAGTATGGGAGGACTAGCGGGGGCCGCCCAAGAGACCCAGTACTTC.

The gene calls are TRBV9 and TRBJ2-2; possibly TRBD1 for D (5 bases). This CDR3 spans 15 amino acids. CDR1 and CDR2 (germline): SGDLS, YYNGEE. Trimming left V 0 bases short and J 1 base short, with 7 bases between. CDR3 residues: CASSVVGQNTGELFF. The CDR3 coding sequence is TGTGCCAGCAGCGTAGTCGGACAGAACACCGGGGAGCTGTTTTTT.